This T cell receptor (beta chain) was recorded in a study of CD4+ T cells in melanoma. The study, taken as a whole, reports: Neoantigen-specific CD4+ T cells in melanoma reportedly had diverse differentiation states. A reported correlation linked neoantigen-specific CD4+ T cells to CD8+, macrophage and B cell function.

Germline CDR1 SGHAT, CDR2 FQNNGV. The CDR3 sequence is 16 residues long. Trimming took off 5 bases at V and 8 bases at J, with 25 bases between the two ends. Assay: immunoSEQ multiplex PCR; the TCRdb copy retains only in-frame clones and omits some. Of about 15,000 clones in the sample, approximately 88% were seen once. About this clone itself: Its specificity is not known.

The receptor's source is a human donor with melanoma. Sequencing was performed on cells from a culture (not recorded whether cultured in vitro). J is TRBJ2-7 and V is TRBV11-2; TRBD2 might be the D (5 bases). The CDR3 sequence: CASSAPDGGPPLQQYF. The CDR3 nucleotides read TGTGCCAGCAGCGCGCCTGATGGCGGGCCCCCCCTGCAGCAGTACTTC.